Sequencing of this TCR beta chain was carried out in a study of T cells in Graves' hyperthyroidism and ophthalmopathy. Study outcomes and limitations: Ophthalmopathy prediction by the model preceded onset by a median about 6 months.

This clonotype was detected a few times. What it binds is not known. J was trimmed by 2 bases and V by 5 bases; bases with no gene match: 2. The CDR3 sequence is 14 residues long. The germline V gene has CDR1 MNHEY and CDR2 SMNVEV (reference sequence). Amplified regions were TCR beta CDR3 sequences from RNA transcripts. Carried out on the TCR CDR3, a first-round RT-PCR used the HTBI primer set. TCRdb processed the multiplex PCR reads anew with MiXCR; each CDR3 protein has one entry. The sample contains about 500,000 distinct CDR3 sequences, approximately 17% of which appear only once. The clonotype originates from a woman in her late teens or twenties with Graves' ophthalmopathy. This sequence joins TRBV27 and TRBJ2-7; TRBD2 matches 11 bases. The material sequenced was blood. DNA for the CDR3: TGTGCCAGCAGTCTTAGCGGGAGGGCCTACGAGCAGTACTTC. This gives the protein CASSLSGRAYEQYF.